A single sample is the source of the 20 T cell receptor beta chains below, sequenced in a study of blood T cell repertoires in COVID-19. Only in-frame clones appear in the TCRdb table, and some are missing; sequencing was by immunoSEQ multiplex PCR. Of 25,000 to 35,000 clones in the sample, 85% to 95% were seen once. Sequencing was done on a sample of peripheral blood. The receptor set was obtained from a woman aged 70-85 years with COVID-19, enrolled during active disease.

The genes are TRBV11-3 and TRBJ2-1; 8 nucleotides line up with TRBD2. From germline, CDR1 is SGHNT and CDR2 YENEEA. J gave up 2 bases and V 4 bases, and 4 bases lay outside the gene matches. The length of the CDR3 is 15 residues. The CDR3 region is CASSSVAGTYNEQFF. DNA for the CDR3: TGTGCCAGCAGCTCAGTAGCGGGGACCTACAATGAGCAGTTCTTC.

The rearrangement joins TRBV28 to TRBJ2-3, with unresolved D. The CDR3 loop spans 13 amino acids. Per the germline V gene, CDR1 is MDHEN and CDR2 is SYDVKM. V lost 4 bases and J 4 bases, leaving 9 bases between the germline ends. CDR3 nucleotides: TGTGCCAGCAGTTCCCCCCTAGCAGATACGCAGTATTTT. It codes for CASSSPLADTQYF.

The chain has TRBV7-2 and TRBJ1-1; D remains ambiguous. The CDR3 sequence is 16 residues long. The germline V and J ends were trimmed by 4 bases and 0 bases, with 15 bases remaining between them. CDR1 and CDR2 from the germline V gene are SGHTA and FQGNSA. The CDR3 DNA reads TGTGCCAGCAGCTCCCCGGGTTGGCGAATGAACACTGAAGCTTTCTTT. Amino acid sequence: CASSSPGWRMNTEAFF.

The chain is built from TRBV6-5 and TRBJ1-2; D is uncertain. This CDR3 contains 12 residues. Trimming removed 9 bases from V and 3 bases from J, with 11 bases in between. Germline V gives CDR1 MNHEY, CDR2 SVGAGI. CDR3 nucleotides: TGTGCCAGTGGCAGAACCGACTATGGCTACACCTTC. This gives the protein CASGRTDYGYTF.

The J gene is TRBJ2-5, the V gene TRBV6-2 or TRBV6-3; 7 bases fit TRBD1. The ends lost 5 bases at V and 1 base at J; junction bases unmatched: 1. CDR3 length: 13 amino acids. Germline loops: CDR1 MNHEY, CDR2 SVGEGT. The DNA of the CDR3 is TGTGCCAGCAGTGGGACAGCCCAAGAGACCCAGTACTTC. Protein: CASSGTAQETQYF.

This sequence joins TRBV19 and TRBJ2-3, with 15 bases lining up with TRBD2. The germline gives CDR1 LNHDA, CDR2 SQIVND (reference sequence). The CDR3 sequence is 15 residues long. Germline trimming cut 8 bases from V and 5 bases from J; bases unmatched to any gene: 5. CDR3: CASGLAGGRIDTQYF. CDR3 nucleotides: TGTGCCAGTGGACTAGCGGGAGGGCGTATAGATACGCAGTATTTT.

J is TRBJ2-6 and V is TRBV19; maybe TRBD1 (6 bases). Looked up from germline, CDR1 is LNHDA and CDR2 is SQIVND (reference sequence). The CDR3 loop spans 18 amino acids. V was pared by 5 bases and J by 0 bases, with 17 bases between. Here the CDR3 DNA reads TGTGCCAGTAGTCCGACGGACAGTTCAAGCTCTGGGGCCAACGTCCTGACTTTC. Its translation: CASSPTDSSSSGANVLTF.

This chain connects TRBV28 to TRBJ1-5; D unclear. V lost 2 bases to trimming and J lost 0 bases, with 5 bases between them. The CDR3 runs 14 residues. Per the germline V gene, CDR1 is MDHEN and CDR2 is SYDVKM. CDR3: CASSLMYSNQPQHF. The CDR3 region has the DNA TGTGCCAGCAGTTTAATGTATAGCAATCAGCCCCAGCATTTT.

This sequence joins TRBV9 and TRBJ2-7; tentatively, D is TRBD2 (5 bases). The germline V gene has CDR1 SGDLS and CDR2 YYNGEE. The V and J ends lost 0 bases and 2 bases respectively, with 12 bases between them. There are 15 residues in the CDR3. The CDR3 reads CASSVEGAMAYEQYF. DNA of the CDR3: TGTGCCAGCAGCGTAGAGGGAGCGATGGCCTACGAGCAGTACTTC.

This chain joins TRBV2 and TRBJ1-4; D not resolved. Per germline, CDR1 SNHLY and CDR2 FYNNEI. Trimming removed 2 bases from V and 3 bases from J, with 16 bases in between. This CDR3 spans 17 amino acids. Here the CDR3 DNA reads TGTGCCAGCAGTGAATCCATCAAAGTGTCAGCTAATGAAAAACTGTTTTTT. Its translation: CASSESIKVSANEKLFF.

The J gene is TRBJ2-7, the V gene TRBV19, with a tentative D call TRBD2 (5 bases). Germline V lookup: CDR1 LNHDA, CDR2 SQIVND (reference sequence). The CDR3 extends over 13 amino acids. V was shortened by 1 base and J by 4 bases, with 8 bases between the two germline ends. CDR3 in amino acids: CASSIAEGYEQYF. Written as DNA, the CDR3 is TGTGCCAGTAGTATAGCAGAGGGTTACGAGCAGTACTTC.

This sequence joins TRBV30 and TRBJ1-2, with D tentatively TRBD1 (6 bases). V lost 3 bases and J 4 bases, leaving 9 bases between the germline ends. This CDR3 has 12 amino acids. In germline, CDR1 is GTSNPN, CDR2 SVGIG (reference sequence). Here the CDR3 DNA reads TGTGCCTGGAGGTCAGGGGCCTATGGCTACACCTTC. It yields the protein CAWRSGAYGYTF.

This chain uses TRBV5-1 with TRBJ2-1; tentative D call: TRBD2 (6 bases). V shed 4 bases and J shed 14 bases, with 13 bases lying between them. CDR3 length: 11 amino acids. Germline lookup yields CDR1 SGHRS and CDR2 YFSETQ. The CDR3 loop reads CASSNGGPEFF. As DNA, the CDR3 is TGCGCCAGCAGCAACGGAGGGCCGGAGTTCTTC.

This clone was seen a single time. This sequence joins TRBV2 and TRBJ1-1; D call uncertain. Trimming took 11 bases from V and 4 from J, leaving 11 bases between them. Germline-derived CDR1 and CDR2 are SNHLY and FYNNEI. The CDR3 has 11 residues. CDR3 sequence reads: CAASRGTEAFF. The DNA of the CDR3 is TGTGCCGCCAGCCGGGGCACTGAAGCTTTCTTT.

This chain connects TRBV24-1 to TRBJ1-2; no firm D call. CDR1 and CDR2 (germline): KGHDR, SFDVKD. The ends were cut back, 0 bases at V and 11 bases at J, with 9 bases in the middle. The CDR3 consists of 12 residues. Written as DNA, the CDR3 is TGTGCCACCAGTGATTTGTCCAGCGCGTACACCTTC. Its translation: CATSDLSSAYTF.

The rearrangement links TRBV6-5 to TRBJ2-7; tentatively, D is TRBD2 (5 bases). Germline CDR1 is MNHEY and CDR2 is SVGAGI. The CDR3 consists of 13 residues. The V end was cut by 5 bases, the J end by 7 bases, with 15 bases between. The CDR3 sequence: CASSPDSAREQYF. The DNA for the CDR3 is TGTGCCAGCAGTCCGGACTCCGCCCGGGAGCAGTACTTC.

Notes on this clone: The junction and the germline gene differ at one end; a read error may be behind it. The chain uses TRBV30 and TRBJ1-1; 8 nucleotides line up with TRBD1. The CDR3 contains 12 residues. Germline V CDR1 and CDR2: GTSNPN, SVGIG (reference sequence). CDR3 sequence reads: CGQGAMNTEAFF. In DNA, the CDR3 is TGCGGGCAGGGGGCGATGAACACTGAAGCTTTCTTT.

The rearrangement joins TRBV30 to TRBJ2-1; 7 bases line up with TRBD2. Germline values: CDR1 GTSNPN, CDR2 SVGIG (reference sequence). The CDR3 covers 17 residues. Trimming removed 2 bases from V and 9 bases from J; junction bases left unmatched: 19. DNA for the CDR3: TGTGCCTGGAGTCGGTTCCGGACTAGTGGGGGTGGAGGTGAGCAGTTCTTC. It yields the protein CAWSRFRTSGGGGEQFF.

The chain carries TRBV24-1 and TRBJ2-5; a possible D gene is TRBD2 (5 bases). The CDR3 contains 15 residues. Trimming stripped 4 bases from V and 5 bases from J, with 16 bases between. Germline assignment: CDR1 KGHDR and CDR2 SFDVKD. CDR3 nucleotides: TGTGCCACCAGTGAGAGGACGGAGTCGGGGGAGACCCAGTACTTC. Translation gives CATSERTESGETQYF.

V is TRBV7-3 and J is TRBJ2-7; 7 nucleotides align to TRBD1. The CDR3 is 13 residues long. Per the germline V gene, CDR1 is SGHTA and CDR2 is FQGTGA. V shed 6 bases and J 5 bases; nucleotides not matched to a gene: 7. Here the CDR3 reads CASRLTGSDEQYF. The CDR3 nucleotides read TGTGCCAGCAGGTTGACAGGGTCCGACGAGCAGTACTTC.